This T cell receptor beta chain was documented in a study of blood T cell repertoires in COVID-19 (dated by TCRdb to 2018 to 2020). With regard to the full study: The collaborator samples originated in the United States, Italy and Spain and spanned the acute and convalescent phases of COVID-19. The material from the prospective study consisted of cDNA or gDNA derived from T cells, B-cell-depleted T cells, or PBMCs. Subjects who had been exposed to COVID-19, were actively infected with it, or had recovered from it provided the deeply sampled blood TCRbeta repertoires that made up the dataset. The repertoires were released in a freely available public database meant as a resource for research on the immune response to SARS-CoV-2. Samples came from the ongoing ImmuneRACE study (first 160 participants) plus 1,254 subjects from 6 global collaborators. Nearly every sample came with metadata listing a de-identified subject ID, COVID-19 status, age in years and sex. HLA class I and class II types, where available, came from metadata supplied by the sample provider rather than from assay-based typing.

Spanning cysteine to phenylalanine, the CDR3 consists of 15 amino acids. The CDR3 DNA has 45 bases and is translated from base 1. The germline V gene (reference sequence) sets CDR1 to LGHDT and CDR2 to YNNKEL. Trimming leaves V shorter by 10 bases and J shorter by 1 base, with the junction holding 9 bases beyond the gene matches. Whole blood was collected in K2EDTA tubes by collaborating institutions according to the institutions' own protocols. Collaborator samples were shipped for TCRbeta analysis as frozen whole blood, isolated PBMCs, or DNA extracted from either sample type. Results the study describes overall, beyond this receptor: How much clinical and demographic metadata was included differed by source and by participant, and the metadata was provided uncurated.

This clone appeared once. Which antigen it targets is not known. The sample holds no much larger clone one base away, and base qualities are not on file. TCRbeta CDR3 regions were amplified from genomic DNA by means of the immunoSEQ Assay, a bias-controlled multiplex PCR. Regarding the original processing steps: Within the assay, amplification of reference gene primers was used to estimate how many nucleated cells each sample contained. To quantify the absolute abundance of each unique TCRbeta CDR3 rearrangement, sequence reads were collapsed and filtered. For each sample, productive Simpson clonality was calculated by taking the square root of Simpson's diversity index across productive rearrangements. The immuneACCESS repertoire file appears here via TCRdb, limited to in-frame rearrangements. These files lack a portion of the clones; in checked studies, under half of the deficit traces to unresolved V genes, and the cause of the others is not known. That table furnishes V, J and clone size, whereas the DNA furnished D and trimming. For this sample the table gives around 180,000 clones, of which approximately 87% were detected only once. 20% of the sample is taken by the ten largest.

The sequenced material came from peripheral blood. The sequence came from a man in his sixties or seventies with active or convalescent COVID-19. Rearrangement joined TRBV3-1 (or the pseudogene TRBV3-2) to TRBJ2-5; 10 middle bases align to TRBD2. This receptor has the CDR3 CATSELAGVQETQYF. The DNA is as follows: TGTGCCACCTCGGAGCTAGCGGGGGTCCAAGAGACCCAGTACTTC.